The 31 T cell receptor beta chains listed next were all sequenced from one sample in a study of T cell changes during pregnancy in multiple sclerosis. Repertoires were generated with immunoSEQ multiplex PCR, while TCRdb's copy carries only in-frame clones and drops some. The sample contains over 50,000 clones, 85% to 95% of which appear only once. The sequencing here drew on CD4+ T cells from peripheral blood mononuclear cells, taken in the third trimester of pregnancy. The source is a female donor with multiple sclerosis, enrolled in a pregnancy study.

This chain links TRBV4-2 with TRBJ2-3; 13 nucleotides agree with TRBD2. With V trimmed by 2 bases and J by 6 bases, 11 bases remained unmatched. The CDR3 consists of 18 residues. Looked up from germline, CDR1 is LGHNA and CDR2 is YNFKEQ. In DNA, the CDR3 is TGTGCCAGCAGCCAAAACGCTCAACTAGCGGGAGGGCTGGATACGCAGTATTTT. As protein: CASSQNAQLAGGLDTQYF.

This rearrangement joins TRBV27 to TRBJ1-5; TRBD1 might be the D (5 bases). Germline V CDR1 and CDR2: MNHEY, SMNVEV (reference sequence). This CDR3 contains 16 residues. Trimming cost V 5 bases and J 0 bases, with 14 bases left between them. CDR3 nucleotide sequence: TGTGCCAGCAGTACCCGCCTTCAGGGTAGCAATCAGCCCCAGCATTTT. It specifies CASSTRLQGSNQPQHF.

The rearrangement links TRBV28 to TRBJ2-7, with 7 nucleotides matching TRBD2. This CDR3 is built from 16 residues. The trim removed 5 bases at V and 3 bases at J, leaving 13 bases unmatched. Germline CDR1 and CDR2: MDHEN and SYDVKM. CDR3 sequence (DNA): TGTGCCAGCAGTACCCCTGGGTCGGGACTACGCTACGAGCAGTACTTC. Its translation is CASSTPGSGLRYEQYF.

V usage is TRBV19 and J usage is TRBJ1-1, with D perhaps matching TRBD1 (5 bases). In germline, CDR1 is LNHDA, CDR2 SQIVND (reference sequence). This CDR3 spans 13 amino acids. Trimming left V 6 bases short and J 2 bases short, with 10 bases between. The CDR3 bases are TGTGCCAGTAGGCTAGACAGCAACACTGAAGCTTTCTTT. This translates into CASRLDSNTEAFF.

The rearrangement joins TRBV5-1 to TRBJ2-6; tentative D call: TRBD2 (5 bases). Germline loops: CDR1 SGHRS, CDR2 YFSETQ. The CDR3 runs to 18 residues. V shed 1 base and J shed 1 base, with 15 bases lying between them. CDR3 amino acids: CASSLNGVVVSGANVLTF. The CDR3 nucleotides read TGCGCCAGCAGCTTGAACGGGGTTGTAGTTTCTGGGGCCAACGTCCTGACTTTC.

The V call is TRBV27, the J call TRBJ2-2; perhaps TRBD2 as D (6 bases). Per germline, CDR1 MNHEY and CDR2 SMNVEV (reference sequence). Trimming took 3 bases from V and 3 from J, leaving 14 bases between them. The CDR3 is 16 amino acids. The CDR3 here is CASSFGYRGYTGELFF. CDR3 in DNA: TGTGCCAGCAGTTTCGGGTATCGGGGGTACACCGGGGAGCTGTTTTTT.

The chain employs TRBV6-5 and TRBJ2-4; tentative D call: TRBD2 (5 bases). The length of the CDR3 is 16 residues. The V end lost 0 bases, the J end lost 1 base, and 10 bases lay between the germline ends. Germline V gene data show CDR1 as MNHEY and CDR2 as SVGAGI. The CDR3 DNA sequence: TGTGCCAGCAGTTACTCAGCGGCTTTGGCCAAAAACATTCAGTACTTC. Protein product: CASSYSAALAKNIQYF.

The rearrangement links TRBV6-5 to TRBJ1-6; unclear D gene. The V gene lost 2 bases and the J gene lost 7 bases, with 15 bases spanning the gap. CDR1 and CDR2 from the germline V gene are MNHEY and SVGAGI. The CDR3 is made up of 16 amino acids. The CDR3 nucleotides are TGTGCCAGCAGTTACCTGACAAACAAGTGGAATTCACCCCTCCACTTT. Translated: CASSYLTNKWNSPLHF.

Here the CDR3 reads CASSEAASPSGELFF. CDR3 nucleotides: TGTGCCAGCAGCGAGGCGGCATCCCCCTCCGGGGAGCTGTTTTTT. V gene TRBV9 combines with J gene TRBJ2-2; D call uncertain. The germline V gene encodes CDR1 SGDLS and CDR2 YYNGEE. The V end was cut by 3 bases, the J end by 6 bases, with 15 bases between. CDR3 size: 15 residues.

The CDR3 DNA reads TGTGCCTGGAGTGTAGGAGGGCAGGGAGGGCAGCCCCAGCATTTT. Protein: CAWSVGGQGGQPQHF. The gene calls are TRBV30 and TRBJ1-5; D is possibly TRBD1 (5 bases). Germline values: CDR1 GTSNPN, CDR2 SVGIG (reference sequence). The CDR3 loop spans 15 amino acids. Trimming cost V 0 bases and J 7 bases, with 16 bases left between them. The full variable domain, completed using reference TRBV30 and TRBJ1-5, is SQTIHQWPATLVQPVGSPLSLECTVEGTSNPNLYWYRQAAGRGLQLLFYSVGIGQISSEVPQNLSASRPQDRQFILSSKKLLLSDSGFYLCAWSVGGQGGQPQHFGDGTRLSIL.

The CDR3 loop is CASTTGGANTGELFF. DNA for the CDR3: TGCGCCAGCACGACGGGGGGGGCGAACACCGGGGAGCTGTTTTTT. This chain links TRBV5-1 with TRBJ2-2; 8 nucleotides line up with TRBD2. V lost 6 bases to trimming and J lost 0 bases; unmatched junction nucleotides: 4. Germline V gene data show CDR1 as SGHRS and CDR2 as YFSETQ. This CDR3 is 15 amino acids long.

This chain links TRBV27 with TRBJ1-5, with 12 bases that match TRBD1. Germline CDR1 MNHEY, CDR2 SMNVEV (reference sequence). V was pared by 3 bases and J by 7 bases, with 4 bases of the junction left unmatched. This CDR3 contains 15 residues. The CDR3 DNA is TGTGCCAGCAGTTTTGGGACAGGGGGCCGGCAGCCCCAGCATTTT. Translation gives CASSFGTGGRQPQHF.

The sample holds one count of this clone. This chain links TRBV6-1 with TRBJ1-4; TRBD1 agrees at 7 bases. V was clipped by 6 bases and J by 5 bases; unmatched bases: 6. Germline lookup yields CDR1 MNHNS and CDR2 SASEGT. CDR3 length: 14 amino acids. CDR3 sequence reads: CASRTGPGNEKLFF. In DNA, the CDR3 is TGTGCCAGCAGGACAGGGCCAGGGAATGAAAAACTGTTTTTT.

The chain's CDR3 is CAWSQPGANSPLHF. CDR3 nucleotides: TGTGCCTGGAGTCAGCCAGGGGCAAATTCACCCCTCCACTTT. The V call is TRBV30, the J call TRBJ1-6; TRBD1 is a possible D gene (6 bases). The V gene's germline CDR1 is GTSNPN and CDR2 SVGIG (reference sequence). This CDR3 is 14 amino acids long. Trimming took 2 bases from V and 7 from J, leaving 12 bases between them.

The chain is built from TRBV9 and TRBJ1-1; D possibly corresponds to TRBD1 (5 bases). Germline CDR1 reads SGDLS; CDR2 reads YYNGEE. Between the trimmed V and J ends, which lost 4 bases and 1 base, there was a span of 14 bases. The CDR3 runs to 15 residues. The chain's CDR3 is CASSPTAGGNTEAFF. The CDR3 bases are TGTGCCAGCAGCCCTACCGCGGGGGGGAACACTGAAGCTTTCTTT.

The rearrangement joins TRBV5-1 to TRBJ2-5, with D possibly being TRBD1 (5 bases). The germline V and J ends were trimmed by 0 bases and 1 base, with 7 bases remaining between them. CDR1 is SGHRS and CDR2 is YFSETQ in the germline V gene. The CDR3 length is 14 residues. The CDR3 region is CASSLDTGQETQYF. DNA for the CDR3: TGCGCCAGCAGCTTGGATACAGGCCAAGAGACCCAGTACTTC.

The rearrangement links TRBV5-1 to TRBJ2-1, with 8 bases fitting TRBD1. V dropped 4 bases and J dropped 0; count of bases not matched to a gene: 6. Germline V gene data show CDR1 as SGHRS and CDR2 as YFSETQ. This CDR3 region has 16 residues. The CDR3 loop reads CASSTTGAGSYNEQFF. CDR3 DNA: TGCGCCAGCAGCACGACAGGGGCCGGCTCCTACAATGAGCAGTTCTTC.

This chain links TRBV30 with TRBJ2-1, with D tentatively TRBD2 (6 bases). This CDR3 is built from 11 residues. V was cut by 4 bases and J by 6 bases, with 7 bases left in between. Germline-derived CDR1 and CDR2 are GTSNPN and SVGIG (reference sequence). The DNA of the CDR3 is TGTGCCTGGACGGAGGGCAATGAGCAGTTCTTC. This translates into CAWTEGNEQFF.

This sequence joins TRBV9 and TRBJ2-1; tentative D call: TRBD1 (5 bases). Between the trimmed V and J ends, which lost 1 base and 0 bases, there was a span of 11 bases. This CDR3 contains 16 residues. Germline V gives CDR1 SGDLS, CDR2 YYNGEE. The CDR3 spells CASSVRGSVSYNEQFF. The DNA for the CDR3 is TGTGCCAGCAGCGTAAGGGGAAGCGTCTCCTACAATGAGCAGTTCTTC.

This chain links TRBV9 with TRBJ1-4, with 11 bases matching TRBD1. The CDR3 runs 18 residues. Germline trimming cut 0 bases from V and 2 bases from J; bases unmatched to any gene: 6. In germline, CDR1 is SGDLS, CDR2 YYNGEE. CDR3 sequence (DNA): TGTGCCAGCAGCGTAGGGGCACGGACAGGGGGCACTAATGAAAAACTGTTTTTT. It encodes CASSVGARTGGTNEKLFF.

Here the CDR3 reads CASSLGGGATGELFF. As DNA, the CDR3 is TGTGCCAGCAGCTTAGGCGGGGGCGCTACCGGGGAGCTGTTTTTT. This rearrangement joins TRBV7-6 to TRBJ2-2, with D possibly matching TRBD2 (7 bases). Trimming removed 1 base from V and 5 bases from J, with 11 bases in between. The CDR3 is 15 amino acids. In germline, CDR1 is SGHVS, CDR2 FNYEAQ.

The V gene is TRBV2, the J gene TRBJ2-3; D unresolved. The CDR3 runs 13 residues. Trimming cost V 2 bases and J 0 bases, with 3 bases left between them. Germline V gene sequence: CDR1 SNHLY, CDR2 FYNNEI. The CDR3 DNA follows: TGTGCCAGCAGTGAACGGAGCACAGATACGCAGTATTTT. Protein: CASSERSTDTQYF.

The gene calls are TRBV6-1 and TRBJ1-1; 11 bases are a match to TRBD1. This CDR3 spans 15 amino acids. Per the germline V gene, CDR1 is MNHNS and CDR2 is SASEGT. Trimming removed 5 bases from V and 7 bases from J; junction bases left unmatched: 9. CDR3 nucleotide sequence: TGTGCCAGCAGTTTTTTTGGACAGGGGGCAGGTGAAGCTTTCTTT. It codes for CASSFFGQGAGEAFF.

The genes are TRBV5-6 and TRBJ1-2, with 10 bases matching TRBD1. The CDR3 runs 15 residues. Trimming took 0 bases from V and 5 from J; bases not matched to a gene: 4. CDR1 is SGHDT, CDR2 YYEEEE, per germline. The CDR3 DNA reads as TGTGCCAGCAGCTTGGTGGACAGGGGGAATTATGGCTACACCTTC. It yields the protein CASSLVDRGNYGYTF.

The rearrangement links TRBV5-5 to TRBJ1-2; TRBD1 might be the D (5 bases). CDR3 length equals 14 residues. Germline CDR1 is SGHKS and CDR2 is YYEKEE (reference sequence). Trimming removed 0 bases from V and 6 bases from J, with 12 bases in between. DNA for the CDR3: TGTGCCAGCAGCTTGGCCGTCGGGGGGAATGGCTACACCTTC. This encodes CASSLAVGGNGYTF.

The chain links TRBV5-4 to TRBJ2-1; TRBD2 agrees at 10 bases. CDR1 and CDR2 from the germline V gene are SGHNT and YYREEE (reference sequence). The CDR3 totals 16 residues. V gave up 4 bases and J gave up 7 bases; unmatched junction bases: 11. The CDR3 coding sequence is TGTGCCAGCAGCGTCCCGGGACTAGCGAGACCTAATGAGCAGTTCTTC. Translating gives CASSVPGLARPNEQFF.

DNA of the CDR3: TGTGCCAGCAGTTCGAGACGGGGCTCTGGAAACACCATATATTTT. It codes for CASSSRRGSGNTIYF. The chain uses TRBV28 and TRBJ1-3; the D is unclear. V lost 4 bases, J lost 0 bases, and 10 bases lay in between. CDR3 length: 15 amino acids. Per germline, CDR1 MDHEN and CDR2 SYDVKM. The variable domain in full, with the rest retrieved from reference TRBV28 and TRBJ1-3, is DVKVTQSSRYLVKRTGEKVFLECVQDMDHENMFWYRQDPGLGLRLIYFSYDVKMKEKGDIPEGYSVSREKKERFSLILESASTNQTSMYLCASSSRRGSGNTIYFGEGSWLTVV.

The rearrangement joins TRBV2 to TRBJ1-2, with TRBD1 matching 10 bases. V was pared by 8 bases and J by 1 base, with 10 bases of the junction left unmatched. CDR3 length: 16 amino acids. CDR1 and CDR2 (germline): SNHLY, FYNNEI. The CDR3 protein is CASSLGQGIGNYGYTF. The CDR3 nucleotides read TGTGCCAGCTCCCTGGGACAGGGGATTGGTAACTATGGCTACACCTTC.

The genes are TRBV5-1 and TRBJ2-5, with D tentatively TRBD2 (6 bases). V dropped 0 bases and J dropped 3 bases, with 12 bases sitting between them. The germline V gene has CDR1 SGHRS and CDR2 YFSETQ. CDR3 size: 15 residues. CDR3 residues: CASSLALVAEETQYF. In DNA, the CDR3 is TGCGCCAGCAGCTTGGCCTTGGTAGCGGAAGAGACCCAGTACTTC.

The chain couples TRBV30 to TRBJ2-7; 9 bases are shared with TRBD2. V shed 3 bases and J 3 bases; nucleotides not matched to a gene: 6. CDR1 and CDR2 (germline): GTSNPN, SVGIG (reference sequence). The CDR3 loop spans 14 amino acids. CDR3 amino acids: CAWSPPSGNYEQYF. CDR3 coding DNA: TGTGCCTGGAGCCCCCCTAGCGGGAACTACGAGCAGTACTTC.

The V call is TRBV12-5, the J call TRBJ2-3; TRBD1 is a possible D gene (6 bases). This CDR3 is built from 13 residues. Trimming took 5 bases from V and 4 from J, leaving 10 bases between them. Germline lookup yields CDR1 LGHNT and CDR2 FRNRAP. The CDR3 DNA follows: TGTGCTAGTGGTCTCCAGGGGTCAGATACGCAGTATTTT. It is translated as CASGLQGSDTQYF.